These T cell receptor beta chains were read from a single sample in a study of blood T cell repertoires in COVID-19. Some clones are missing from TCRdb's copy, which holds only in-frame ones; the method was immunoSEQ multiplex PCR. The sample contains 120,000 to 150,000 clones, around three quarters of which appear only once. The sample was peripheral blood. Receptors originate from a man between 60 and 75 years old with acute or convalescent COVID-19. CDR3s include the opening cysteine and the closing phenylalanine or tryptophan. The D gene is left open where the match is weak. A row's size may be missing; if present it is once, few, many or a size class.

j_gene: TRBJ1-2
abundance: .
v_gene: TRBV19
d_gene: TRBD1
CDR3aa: CASTPTGLYGYTF
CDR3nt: TGTGCCAGTACCCCGACAGGGCTGTATGGCTACACCTTC

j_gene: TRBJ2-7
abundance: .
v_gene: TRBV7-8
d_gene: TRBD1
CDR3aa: CASSLLGTGGSSYEQYF
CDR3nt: TGTGCCAGCAGCTTACTTGGGACAGGGGGTAGCTCCTACGAGCAGTACTTC

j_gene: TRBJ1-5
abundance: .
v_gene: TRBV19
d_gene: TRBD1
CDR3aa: CASSGQGMLGSAQHF
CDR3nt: TGTGCCAGTAGTGGACAGGGAATGCTCGGGTCGGCCCAGCATTTT

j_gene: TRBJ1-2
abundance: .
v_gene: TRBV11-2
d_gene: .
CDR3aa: CASSFAFRDKVYGYTF
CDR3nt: TGTGCCAGCAGCTTCGCGTTCCGGGACAAGGTCTATGGCTACACCTTC

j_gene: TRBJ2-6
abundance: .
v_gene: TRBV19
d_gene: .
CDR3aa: CASSIGASSGANVLTF
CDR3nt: TGTGCCAGTAGTATAGGGGCGAGCTCTGGGGCCAACGTCCTGACTTTC

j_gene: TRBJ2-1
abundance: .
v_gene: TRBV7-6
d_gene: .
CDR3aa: CASSPVSAGTYNEQFF
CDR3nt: TGTGCCAGCAGCCCAGTTTCAGCGGGGACATACAATGAGCAGTTCTTC

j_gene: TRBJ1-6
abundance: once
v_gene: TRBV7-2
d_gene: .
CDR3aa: CASSLRTDKGPLHF
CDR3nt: TGTGCCAGCAGCTTAAGGACAGATAAGGGCCCCCTCCACTTT

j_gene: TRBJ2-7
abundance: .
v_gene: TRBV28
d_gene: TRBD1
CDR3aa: CASIRQGAYEQYF
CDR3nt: TGTGCCAGCATAAGACAGGGGGCCTACGAGCAGTACTTC

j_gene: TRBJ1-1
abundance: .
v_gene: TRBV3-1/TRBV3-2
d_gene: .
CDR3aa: CASSQVSTATEAFF
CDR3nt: TGTGCCAGCAGCCAAGTATCGACAGCGACTGAAGCTTTCTTT

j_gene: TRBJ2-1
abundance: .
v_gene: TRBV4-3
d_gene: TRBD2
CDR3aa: CASSQDQTSGRKVF
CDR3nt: TGCGCCAGCAGCCAAGATCAGACTAGCGGGAGGAAGGTCTTC

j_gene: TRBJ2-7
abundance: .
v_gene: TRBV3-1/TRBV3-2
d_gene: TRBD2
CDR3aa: CASSQVRSGRGYEQYF
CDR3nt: TGTGCCAGCAGCCAAGTTCGCAGCGGGAGAGGTTACGAGCAGTACTTC

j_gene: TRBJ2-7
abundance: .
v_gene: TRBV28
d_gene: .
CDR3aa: CAISDNQYPYEQYF
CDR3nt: TGTGCCATTTCGGACAACCAGTACCCCTACGAGCAGTACTTC

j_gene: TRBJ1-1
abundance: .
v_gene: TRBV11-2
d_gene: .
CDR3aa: CASSLEPQGNTEAFF
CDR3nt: TGTGCCAGCAGCTTAGAACCACAGGGGAACACTGAAGCTTTCTTT

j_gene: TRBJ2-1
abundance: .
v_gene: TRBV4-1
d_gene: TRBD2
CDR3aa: CASSQGLASNEQFF
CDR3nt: TGCGCCAGCAGCCAAGGACTAGCGAGTAATGAGCAGTTCTTC

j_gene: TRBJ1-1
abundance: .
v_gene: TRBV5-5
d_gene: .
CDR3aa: CASSFWGQGEAFF
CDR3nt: TGTGCCAGCAGCTTCTGGGGTCAGGGGGAAGCTTTCTTT

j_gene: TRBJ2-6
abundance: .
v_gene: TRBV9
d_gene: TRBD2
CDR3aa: CASSVETSGPPGANVLTF
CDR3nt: TGTGCCAGCAGCGTAGAGACTAGCGGCCCCCCTGGGGCCAACGTCCTGACTTTC

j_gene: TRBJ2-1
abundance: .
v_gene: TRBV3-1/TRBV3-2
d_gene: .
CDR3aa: CASSHGGPFLGINEQFF
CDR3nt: TGTGCCAGCAGCCACGGGGGGCCCTTTTTAGGGATAAATGAGCAGTTCTTC

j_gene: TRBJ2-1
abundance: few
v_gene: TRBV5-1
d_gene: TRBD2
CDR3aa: CASRPGLAENEQFF
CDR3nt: TGCGCCAGCAGGCCGGGACTAGCGGAGAATGAGCAGTTCTTC

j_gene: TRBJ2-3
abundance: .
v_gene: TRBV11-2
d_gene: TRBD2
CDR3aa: CASSSYKAGEERDTQYF
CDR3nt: TGTGCCAGCAGCTCATACAAGGCGGGAGAAGAAAGAGATACGCAGTATTTT

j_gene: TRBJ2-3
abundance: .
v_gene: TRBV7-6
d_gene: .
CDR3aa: CASSLVAGQSTDTQYF
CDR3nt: TGTGCCAGCAGCTTAGTGGCAGGGCAGAGCACAGATACGCAGTATTTT

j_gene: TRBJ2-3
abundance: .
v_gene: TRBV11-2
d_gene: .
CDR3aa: CASSFSRATQYF
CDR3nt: TGTGCCAGCAGCTTTAGTCGAGCTACGCAGTATTTT

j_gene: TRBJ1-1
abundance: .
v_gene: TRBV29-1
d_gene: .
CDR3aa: CSARTEPNTEAFF
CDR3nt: TGCAGCGCAAGGACTGAACCGAACACTGAAGCTTTCTTT

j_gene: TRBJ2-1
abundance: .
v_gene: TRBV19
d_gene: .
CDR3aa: CASSIRGTGLSYNEQFF
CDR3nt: TGTGCCAGTAGTATAAGGGGCACGGGACTCTCCTACAATGAGCAGTTCTTC

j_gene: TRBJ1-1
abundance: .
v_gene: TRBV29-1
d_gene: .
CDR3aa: CSVRDIPNTEAFF
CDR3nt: TGCAGCGTACGGGACATCCCGAACACTGAAGCTTTCTTT

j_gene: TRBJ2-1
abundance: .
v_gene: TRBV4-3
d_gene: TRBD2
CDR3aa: CASSQDASGSHNEQFF
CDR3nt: TGCGCCAGCAGCCAAGATGCTAGCGGGAGCCACAATGAGCAGTTCTTC

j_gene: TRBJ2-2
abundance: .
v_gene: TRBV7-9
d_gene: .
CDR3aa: CASSPGGRELFF
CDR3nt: TGTGCCAGCAGCCCAGGGGGGCGGGAGCTGTTTTTT